This TCR beta chain stems from a study of CXCR3-negative and CXCR3-positive naive CD8 T cells. CD45RO-CCR7+CD27+CD95- cells counted as naive CD8+ T cells. This CDR3 spans 17 amino acids. CDR1 and CDR2 (germline): DFQATT, SNEGSKA (reference sequence). Regarding this clonotype: Its antigen is still unknown.

The study made its TRB cDNA libraries by 5' RACE, adding UMI labels. TCRdb derives one entry per CDR3 protein from the 5' RACE reads, leaving out DNA. Here the sample table reports 55,000 to 75,000 distinct CDR3 sequences. Findings and caveats of the study: Partial loss of CXCR3 expression followed cryopreservation; most assays used fresh PBMCs. TRB CDR3s were more hydrophobic in CXCR3-positive than in CXCR3-negative naive cells. Naive subsets were similarly diverse, while memory CD8+ repertoires were much less diverse.

J is TRBJ2-4 and V is TRBV20-1; with no DNA, the TCRdb D assignment of TRBD1 cannot be verified. This TCR was recovered from a human donor in good health. Some clones in this sample may be carry-over from other donors' samples. Sequenced input: naive CXCR3+ CD8+ T cells from blood. As for subset: CD45RO-CCR7+CD27+CD95- naive CD8+ T cells expressing CXCR3 (TNR3+). The CDR3 sequence is CSARPTMTGDTKNIQYF.